The 9 T cell receptor beta chains below all came from one sample that was sequenced in a study of blood T cells in healthy people across ages. A sample-barcoded 5' primer and a J-beta primer mix were used in a second PCR of roughly 6 to 11 cycles. TCRdb reprocessed the 5' RACE reads via MiXCR and lists one record per CDR3 protein. The table shows over 600,000 distinct CDR3 sequences, with around three fifths occurring only once. Specimen: blood. All receptors come from a man aged 35 to 55 in good health.

The chain uses TRBV20-1 and TRBJ2-5; TRBD1 matches at 12 bases. The germline gives CDR1 DFQATT, CDR2 SNEGSKA (reference sequence). J gave up 7 bases and V 6 bases, and 9 bases lay outside the gene matches. The CDR3 covers 14 residues. The CDR3 sequence is CSARDRGLGWTQYF. For the CDR3, the DNA is TGCAGTGCGAGGGACAGGGGGCTCGGGTGGACCCAGTACTTC.

The chain has TRBV5-1 and TRBJ2-1; 8 bases fit TRBD2. Trimming at V came to 2 bases and at J to 2 bases, leaving 3 bases not matched to a gene. The CDR3 totals 15 residues. CDR1 and CDR2 (germline): SGHRS, YFSETQ. The CDR3, as DNA: TGCGCCAGCAGCTTTACTAGCGGTACCTACAATGAGCAGTTCTTC. Amino acids: CASSFTSGTYNEQFF. Full variable domain (rest looked up from reference TRBV5-1 and TRBJ2-1): KAGVTQTPRYLIKTRGQQVTLSCSPISGHRSVSWYQQTPGQGLQFLFEYFSETQRNKGNFPGRFSGRQFSNSRSEMNVSTLELGDSALYLCASSFTSGTYNEQFFGPGTRLTVL.

This sequence joins TRBV29-1 and TRBJ1-3; 11 bases are shared with TRBD1. CDR1 is SQVTM and CDR2 is ANQGSEA in the germline V gene. After removal of 6 bases from V and 4 bases from J, the junction contained 5 bases not matched to a gene. The CDR3 extends over 14 amino acids. The CDR3 region is CSVRDRGIGNTIYF. The DNA of the CDR3 is TGCAGCGTCCGGGACAGGGGGATCGGAAACACCATATATTTT.

This chain joins TRBV29-1 and TRBJ2-1; D ambiguous. The ends were cut back, 7 bases at V and 0 bases at J, with 10 bases in the middle. Germline V gene data show CDR1 as SQVTM and CDR2 as ANQGSEA. CDR3 length equals 13 residues. CDR3: CSASESSYNEQFF. The CDR3 DNA follows: TGCAGCGCCTCTGAGAGCTCCTACAATGAGCAGTTCTTC.

The rearrangement links TRBV27 to TRBJ2-1, with 8 bases fitting TRBD1. Trimming took 7 bases from V and 5 from J; bases not matched to a gene: 7. The germline CDR1 and CDR2 sequences are MNHEY and SMNVEV (reference sequence). This CDR3 is 14 amino acids long. The CDR3 spells CASTLDRGHNEQFF. In nucleotides, the CDR3 is TGTGCCAGCACCTTAGACAGGGGACACAATGAGCAGTTCTTC.

This chain connects TRBV3-1 to TRBJ2-1; 8 bases align to TRBD1. V lost 8 bases, J lost 6 bases, and 12 bases stayed unmatched. The CDR3 spans 15 residues. Per germline, CDR1 LGHDT and CDR2 YNNKEL (reference sequence). The CDR3 DNA reads as TGTGCCAGCGATATACAGGGGGGTCCGGGCAATGAGCAGTTCTTC. It translates to CASDIQGGPGNEQFF.

The genes are TRBV10-3 and TRBJ1-5, with unresolved D. Germline CDR1 is ENHRY and CDR2 is SYGVKD. The V gene lost 3 bases and the J gene lost 4 bases, with 4 bases spanning the gap. The CDR3 consists of 12 residues. DNA for the CDR3: TGTGCCATCAGTGACCAGAATCAGCCCCAGCATTTT. Translating it yields CAISDQNQPQHF.

This clonotype appeared many times. This chain joins TRBV9 and TRBJ2-7; a possible D gene is TRBD2 (6 bases). This CDR3 comprises 15 residues. CDR1 and CDR2 from the germline V gene are SGDLS and YYNGEE. V was pared by 3 bases and J by 3 bases, with 16 bases between. CDR3 nucleotide sequence: TGTGCCAGCAGCGCATCCTCTGGCGGGGTCTACGAGCAGTACTTC. Residues: CASSASSGGVYEQYF.

The chain recombines TRBV20-1 with TRBJ2-3, with D possibly being TRBD1 or TRBD2 (5 bases each). Germline values: CDR1 DFQATT, CDR2 SNEGSKA (reference sequence). Trimming shortened V by 1 base and J by 1 base, and 12 bases separated the two germline ends. The length of the CDR3 is 15 residues. CDR3 DNA: TGCAGTGCTAGAGGGTTGCAGGGAGGCACAGATACGCAGTATTTT. This sequence encodes CSARGLQGGTDTQYF.